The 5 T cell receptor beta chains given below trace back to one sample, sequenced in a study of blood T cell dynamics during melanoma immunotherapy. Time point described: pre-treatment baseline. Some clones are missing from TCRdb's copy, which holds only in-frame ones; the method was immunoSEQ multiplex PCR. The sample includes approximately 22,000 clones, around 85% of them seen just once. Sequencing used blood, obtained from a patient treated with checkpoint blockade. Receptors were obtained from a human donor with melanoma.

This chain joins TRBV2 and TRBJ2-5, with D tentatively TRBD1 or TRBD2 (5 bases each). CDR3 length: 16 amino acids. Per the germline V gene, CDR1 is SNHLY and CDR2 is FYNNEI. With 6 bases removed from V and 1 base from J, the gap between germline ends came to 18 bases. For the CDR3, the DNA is TGTGCCAGCAGGCTCGGCCGGGACCGATTCCAAGAGACCCAGTACTTC. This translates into CASRLGRDRFQETQYF.

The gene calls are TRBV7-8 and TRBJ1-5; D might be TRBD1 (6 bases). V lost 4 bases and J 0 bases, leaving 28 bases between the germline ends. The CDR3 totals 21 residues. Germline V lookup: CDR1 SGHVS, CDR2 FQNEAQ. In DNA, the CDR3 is TGTGCCAGCAGCTCACACGGGACAAATCGGGGCCCTAACTATAGCAATCAGCCCCAGCATTTT. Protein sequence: CASSSHGTNRGPNYSNQPQHF.

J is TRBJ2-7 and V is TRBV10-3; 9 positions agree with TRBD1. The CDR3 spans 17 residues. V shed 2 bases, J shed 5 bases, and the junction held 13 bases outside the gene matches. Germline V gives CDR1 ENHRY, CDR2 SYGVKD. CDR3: CAISEASAGTGFHEQYF. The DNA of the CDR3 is TGTGCCATCAGTGAGGCTTCAGCCGGGACAGGGTTCCACGAGCAGTACTTC.

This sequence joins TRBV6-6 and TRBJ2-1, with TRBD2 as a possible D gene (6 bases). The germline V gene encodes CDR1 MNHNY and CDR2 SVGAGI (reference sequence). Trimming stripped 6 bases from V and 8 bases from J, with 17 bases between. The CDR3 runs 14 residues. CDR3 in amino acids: CASRLTLASHEQFF. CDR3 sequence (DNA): TGTGCCAGCAGACTGACCCTAGCGTCCCATGAGCAGTTCTTC.

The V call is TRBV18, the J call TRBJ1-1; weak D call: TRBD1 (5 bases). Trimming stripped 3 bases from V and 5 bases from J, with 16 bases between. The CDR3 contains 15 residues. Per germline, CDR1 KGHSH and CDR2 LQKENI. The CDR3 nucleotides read TGTGCCAGCTCACCTCAAGCAGGGAAGGGAACTGAAGCTTTCTTT. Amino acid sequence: CASSPQAGKGTEAFF.